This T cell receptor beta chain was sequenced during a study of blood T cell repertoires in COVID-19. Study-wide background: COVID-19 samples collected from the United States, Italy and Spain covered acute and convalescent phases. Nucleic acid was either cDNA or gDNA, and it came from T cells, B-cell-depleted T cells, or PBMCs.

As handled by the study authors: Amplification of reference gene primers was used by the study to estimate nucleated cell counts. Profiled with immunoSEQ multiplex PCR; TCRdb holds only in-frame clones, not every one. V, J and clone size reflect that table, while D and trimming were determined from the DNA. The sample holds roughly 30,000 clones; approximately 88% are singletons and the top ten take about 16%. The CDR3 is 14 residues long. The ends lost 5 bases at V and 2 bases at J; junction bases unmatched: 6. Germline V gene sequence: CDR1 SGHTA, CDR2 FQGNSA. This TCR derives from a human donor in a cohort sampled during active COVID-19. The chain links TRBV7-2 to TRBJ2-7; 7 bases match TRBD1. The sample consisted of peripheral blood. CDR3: CASSPGGDTYEQYF. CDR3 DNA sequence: TGTGCCAGCAGCCCAGGGGGAGATACCTACGAGCAGTACTTC.